This T cell receptor (beta chain) was sequenced in a study of T cell changes during pregnancy in multiple sclerosis. The method was immunoSEQ multiplex PCR; TCRdb's version includes in-frame clones alone and lacks a portion of them. The data contain about 13,000 clones, around 90% of them singletons. Germline V gives CDR1 SNHLY, CDR2 FYNNEI. The CDR3 has 14 amino acids. V lost 1 base, J lost 6 bases, and 13 bases lay in between. Sequenced here: CD8+ T cells from peripheral blood mononuclear cells, sampled after pregnancy. The chain joins TRBV2 to TRBJ2-7; D is perhaps TRBD2 (6 bases). The clonotype was recovered from a female donor in good health, enrolled as a control in a pregnancy study. The DNA of the CDR3 is TGTGCCAGCAGTGAAGGAGCAGGGAGGAGCGAGCAGTACTTC. Protein: CASSEGAGRSEQYF.